The table lists the clone carrying this T cell receptor (beta chain) with a few counts. Its target is unknown. Combining a sample-barcoded 5' primer with a J-beta primer mix, a second PCR ran for 7 to 11 cycles. TCRdb called the 5' RACE reads again in MiXCR, with one record for every CDR3 protein. The sample holds 1.8 million or so distinct CDR3 sequences, more than 35% seen once. This sample stems from a study of blood T cells in healthy people across ages. The V segment lost 8 bases and the J segment 3 bases; nucleotides outside the gene matches: 12. The CDR3 is made up of 15 amino acids. General study findings and limits: Long-lived donors carried more naive CD4+ cells and greater diversity than aged donors.

This clonotype was sampled from a human donor in good health. Sequencing was performed on blood. The rearrangement uses TRBV12-3 or TRBV12-4 and TRBJ1-2, with 7 bases lining up with TRBD1. In DNA, the CDR3 is TGTGCCAGCCGTTGGACAGGAGACTTCCACTATGGCTACACCTTC. Its protein product is CASRWTGDFHYGYTF.